This paragraph reports one T cell receptor (beta chain). Its antigen is not known. This record belongs to a study of monozygotic twins with inflammatory bowel disease. Broader study findings: Healthy twins showed more clonotype sharing with others than IBD patients, especially patients with disease activity.

TCRdb reprocessed the 5' RACE reads and keeps a single row for each CDR3 protein, giving no DNA. The table counts 400,000 to 500,000 distinct CDR3 sequences; 2% to 2.5% lies in the top ten. The TCR sequence derives from a human donor with ulcerative colitis or Crohn's disease, or a healthy co-twin of an affected twin (not recorded which). Sequencing used blood.

CDR3 sequence reads: CSVAKTYTGELFF. The gene calls are TRBV29-1 and TRBJ2-2. The CDR3 is 13 amino acids. The germline CDR1 and CDR2 sequences are SQVTM and ANQGSEA.